The rows below give T cell receptor beta chains drawn from one sample of a study of blood T cell repertoires in COVID-19. The table came from immunoSEQ multiplex PCR; TCRdb's copy has only in-frame clones and leaves some out. The sample carries around 300,000 clones, 80% to 90% recorded once. The sequenced material came from peripheral blood. The receptor set was obtained from a man between 50 and 59 years old with active or convalescent COVID-19. The CDR3 runs from the conserved cysteine through the conserved F or W. D genes are given only for firm matches. Clone size, where shown, is once, few, many, or a class for clones that have expanded.

.	TRBV7-2	18	TRBJ2-2	.	CASSLAAGILLGAGELFF	TGTGCCAGCAGCTTAGCGGCAGGGATCCTCTTAGGAGCCGGGGAGCTGTTTTTT
.	TRBV18	14	TRBJ1-1	.	CASSSTAWNTEAFF	TGTGCCAGCTCCTCGACAGCCTGGAACACTGAAGCTTTCTTT
.	TRBV28	14	TRBJ2-7	TRBD1	CASSLGDSSYEQYF	TGTGCCAGCAGTTTAGGGGACAGCTCCTACGAGCAGTACTTC
.	TRBV19	13	TRBJ2-5	TRBD1	CASSEGQGQTQYF	TGTGCCAGTAGTGAGGGACAGGGCCAGACCCAGTACTTC
.	TRBV29-1	15	TRBJ2-1	TRBD1	CSVRAPGQGYNEQFF	TGCAGCGTTCGCGCGCCGGGACAGGGGTACAATGAGCAGTTCTTC
.	TRBV2	15	TRBJ1-4	.	CASTTSRATNEKLFF	TGTGCCAGCACTACCAGCAGGGCAACTAATGAAAAACTGTTTTTT
.	TRBV21-1	16	TRBJ1-5	.	CASSKRNRGARTPQHF	TGTGCCAGCAGCAAACGGAACAGGGGCGCCCGGACGCCCCAGCATTTT
.	TRBV28	15	TRBJ1-4	TRBD1	CASSLQGSLEEKLFF	TGTGCCAGCAGCCTACAGGGGTCACTGGAGGAAAAACTGTTTTTT
few	TRBV28	19	TRBJ2-1	TRBD2	CASTLPRSTGTTNLNEQFF	TGTGCCAGCACCCTCCCCAGGAGTACCGGGACTACCAACCTCAATGAGCAGTTCTTC
.	TRBV19	16	TRBJ2-3	.	CASSIHPSVGTDTQYF	TGTGCCAGTAGTATACATCCCTCAGTGGGCACAGATACGCAGTATTTT
.	TRBV12-3/TRBV12-4	13	TRBJ1-3	.	CASSFTEGNTIYF	TGTGCCAGCAGTTTTACGGAGGGAAACACCATATATTTT
.	TRBV7-3	13	TRBJ1-2	.	CASSFGTILGYTF	TGTGCCAGCAGCTTCGGGACAATCCTCGGCTACACCTTC
few	TRBV28	14	TRBJ1-5	TRBD1	CASSTSDRAQPQHF	TGTGCCAGCAGCACTTCGGACAGGGCCCAGCCCCAGCATTTT
.	TRBV7-2	13	TRBJ1-1	.	CASSLDRNTEAFF	TGTGCCAGCAGCTTGGACAGGAACACTGAAGCTTTCTTT
once	TRBV29-1	13	TRBJ1-5	.	CSALRGADQPQHF	TGCAGCGCGTTGCGGGGGGCCGATCAGCCCCAGCATTTT
.	TRBV19	15	TRBJ1-6	.	CASSIVLGPHSPLHF	TGTGCCAGTAGTATTGTGCTGGGCCCTCATTCACCCCTCCACTTT
.	TRBV6-5	13	TRBJ1-1	.	CASSTGLNTEAFF	TGTGCCAGCAGTACTGGGCTGAACACTGAAGCTTTCTTT
.	TRBV3-1/TRBV3-2	15	TRBJ2-6	.	CASSQDSSGANVLTF	TGTGCCAGCAGCCAGGACAGTTCTGGGGCCAACGTCCTGACTTTC
.	TRBV7-2	15	TRBJ2-5	.	CASSSLSAGQETQYF	TGTGCCAGCAGTAGCCTCTCAGCGGGCCAAGAGACCCAGTACTTC
.	TRBV4-3	16	TRBJ1-3	.	CASSQISTGSGNTIYF	TGCGCCAGCAGCCAGATCTCAACGGGCTCTGGAAACACCATATATTTT
.	TRBV2	13	TRBJ2-5	.	CASSDPSRETQYF	TGTGCCAGCAGTGACCCCAGTCGTGAGACCCAGTACTTC
.	TRBV19	12	TRBJ2-1	.	CASRARGHEQFF	TGTGCCAGTAGAGCCAGGGGCCATGAGCAGTTCTTC
.	TRBV7-2	16	TRBJ2-7	TRBD2	CASSFGGGNLIHEQYF	TGTGCCAGCAGCTTTGGGGGGGGGAACCTGATCCACGAGCAGTACTTC
once	TRBV30	12	TRBJ1-1	.	CAWGRENTEAFF	TGTGCCTGGGGACGGGAGAACACTGAAGCTTTCTTT
few	TRBV6-5	14	TRBJ1-4	TRBD1	CASSWDRTNEKLFF	TGTGCCAGCAGTTGGGACAGAACTAATGAAAAACTGTTTTTT
.	TRBV6-5	16	TRBJ1-3	.	CASSYAGLSSGNTIYF	TGTGCCAGCAGTTACGCAGGTCTCAGCTCTGGAAACACCATATATTTT
.	TRBV14	15	TRBJ2-3	TRBD1	CASSQATGGTDTQYF	TGTGCCAGCAGCCAAGCAACAGGGGGCACAGATACGCAGTATTTT
.	TRBV12-3/TRBV12-4	13	TRBJ1-1	.	CASTLLSNTEAFF	TGTGCCAGCACCCTTCTATCGAACACTGAAGCTTTCTTT
.	TRBV3-1/TRBV3-2	16	TRBJ2-5	TRBD1	CASSPYTVGTGETQYF	TGTGCCAGCAGCCCATATACAGTAGGGACAGGAGAGACCCAGTACTTC
.	TRBV3-1/TRBV3-2	16	TRBJ2-3	.	CASSQDRVWGTDTQYF	TGTGCCAGCAGCCAAGACAGGGTATGGGGCACAGATACGCAGTATTTT
.	TRBV7-2	15	TRBJ1-2	.	CASSPTGSQVYGYTF	TGTGCCAGCAGCCCCACAGGGAGTCAAGTCTATGGCTACACCTTC
.	TRBV24-1	15	TRBJ2-3	TRBD2	CATSDLRRGADTQYF	TGTGCCACCAGTGATTTGAGGCGGGGGGCAGATACGCAGTATTTT
once	TRBV5-1	16	TRBJ2-3	TRBD1	CASSEGQGTGTDTQYF	TGCGCCAGCAGCGAAGGACAGGGGACGGGCACAGATACGCAGTATTTT
.	TRBV6-6	16	TRBJ1-4	.	CASSYSGELRNEKLFF	TGTGCCAGCAGTTACTCGGGTGAACTAAGAAATGAAAAACTGTTTTTT
.	TRBV7-2	15	TRBJ2-2	TRBD2	CASRTAAGRTGELFF	TGTGCCAGCAGAACGGCAGCGGGAAGAACCGGGGAGCTGTTTTTT
.	TRBV10-1	14	TRBJ1-1	TRBD1	CASSRDRVNTEAFF	TGCGCCAGCAGCCGGGACAGGGTGAACACTGAAGCTTTCTTT
.	TRBV19	15	TRBJ2-2	TRBD1	CASSIEQGAVGELFF	TGTGCCAGTAGTATAGAGCAGGGGGCGGTCGGGGAGCTGTTTTTT